Below are 5 T cell receptor beta chains sequenced from a single sample in a study of radiation and T cells in renal cell carcinoma. Time point defined: baseline pretreatment blood. The treatment was: 15 Gy SBRT to primary tumor, nephrectomy 4 weeks later. Generated by immunoSEQ multiplex PCR, the TCRdb table keeps only in-frame clones and is missing some. The top ten hold roughly a quarter of the sample, which has 130,000 or so clones, roughly 80% seen once. Sequencing was performed on blood, taken from a patient whose treatment included radiotherapy and nephrectomy. All receptors come from a woman aged 45-59 years with renal cell carcinoma.

J is TRBJ2-1 and V is TRBV7-2; D not resolved. V dropped 3 bases and J dropped 4 bases, with 19 bases sitting between them. This CDR3 is built from 17 residues. Germline V lookup: CDR1 SGHTA, CDR2 FQGNSA. The CDR3: CASSFVALGIGYNEQFF. In DNA form, the CDR3 reads TGTGCCAGCAGCTTTGTGGCTCTCGGTATTGGGTACAATGAGCAGTTCTTC. Full variable domain (outside the CDR3, taken from reference TRBV7-2 and TRBJ2-1): GAGVSQSPSNKVTEKGKDVELRCDPISGHTALYWYRQSLGQGLEFLIYFQGNSAPDKSGLPSDRFSAERTGGSVSTLTIQRTQQEDSAVYLCASSFVALGIGYNEQFFGPGTRLTVL.

The J gene is TRBJ2-2, the V gene TRBV7-2, with a possible D match to TRBD2 (5 bases). Germline CDR1 is SGHTA and CDR2 is FQGNSA. V was cut by 2 bases and J by 3 bases, with 13 bases left in between. The CDR3 sequence is 16 residues long. The chain's CDR3 is CASSLSGNTYTGELFF. CDR3 sequence (DNA): TGTGCCAGCAGCTTATCCGGGAATACTTACACCGGGGAGCTGTTTTTT.

The J gene is TRBJ1-2, the V gene TRBV7-2; 7 positions match TRBD1. This CDR3 comprises 15 residues. Trimming at V came to 0 bases and at J to 8 bases, leaving 9 bases not matched to a gene. The V gene's germline CDR1 is SGHTA and CDR2 FQGNSA. The CDR3 sequence: CASSLAEGAVRGYTF. The CDR3 DNA reads as TGTGCCAGCAGCTTAGCGGAGGGGGCTGTACGGGGCTACACCTTC. The full variable domain, in which reference TRBV7-2 and TRBJ1-2 provide the parts outside the CDR3, is GAGVSQSPSNKVTEKGKDVELRCDPISGHTALYWYRQSLGQGLEFLIYFQGNSAPDKSGLPSDRFSAERTGGSVSTLTIQRTQQEDSAVYLCASSLAEGAVRGYTFGSGTRLTVV.

The V gene is TRBV6-4, the J gene TRBJ2-3; D tentatively reads TRBD1 or TRBD2 (6 bases each). Germline CDR1 reads MRHNA; CDR2 reads SNTAGT. The CDR3 length is 15 residues. Trimming shortened V by 3 bases and J by 0 bases, and 10 bases separated the two germline ends. The CDR3 loop is CASSERGGSTDTQYF. The CDR3 DNA reads as TGTGCCAGCAGTGAAAGAGGGGGGAGCACAGATACGCAGTATTTT.

This clone was counted only a few times. The V and J genes are TRBV30 and TRBJ2-3, with 9 bases identical to TRBD2. The length of the CDR3 is 15 residues. Trimming cost V 2 bases and J 3 bases; bases outside gene matches: 6. Germline V lookup: CDR1 GTSNPN, CDR2 SVGIG (reference sequence). CDR3 protein: CAWSQGGGATDTQYF. Written as DNA, the CDR3 is TGTGCCTGGAGTCAGGGCGGGGGGGCAACAGATACGCAGTATTTT.